The clone carrying this TCR beta chain was seen ten or more times. Its target is not known. With 2 bases clipped from V and 2 bases from J, the junction kept 4 bases outside the gene matches. Germline values: CDR1 KGHSY, CDR2 FQNENV. The CDR3 totals 15 residues. The assay was immunoSEQ multiplex PCR, and TCRdb's table has in-frame clones only and misses some. The sample includes fewer than 40,000 clones, none of them occurring once. This record belongs to a study of T cells after posttransplantation cyclophosphamide. Study-level findings and limits: Tissue-infiltrating T cells from skin or gut overlapped little with blood T cells. Recipient CMV seropositivity and CMV reactivation strongly tracked TRB clonality.

Sequenced material: PBMCs. This TCR derives from a woman aged 30 to 39 in good health and a related stem cell transplant donor. The chain carries TRBV16 and TRBJ1-2; 8 nucleotides match TRBD1. CDR3 amino acids: CASSQDWTGNYGYTF. In DNA, the CDR3 is TGTGCCAGCAGCCAAGATTGGACAGGGAACTATGGCTACACCTTC. The full variable domain, its missing parts supplied by reference TRBV16 and TRBJ1-2, is GEEVAQTPKHLVRGEGQKAKLYCAPIKGHSYVFWYQQVLKNEFKFLISFQNENVFDETGMPKERFSAKCLPNSPCSLEIQATKLEDSAVYFCASSQDWTGNYGYTFGSGTRLTVV.